The T cell receptor beta chain under discussion was sequenced for a study of CD8+ T cells in alopecia areata. Across the study: Tofacitinib ran for 6 to 18 months before 6 months off drug. Study-wide findings and caveats: Tissue-resident alphabeta T cells belonging to normal skin likewise get sequenced within scalp specimens. Lesional scalp displayed greater clonality than normal scalp, most notably in alopecia totalis/universalis. Clonality in the scalp and expanded CD8+ clones ranked among the top 100 were significantly decreased by tofacitinib.

This clone has a handful of counts. The target antigen is unknown. Treatment in this sample: oral pan-JAK inhibitor, 5-10 mg twice daily. Sequencing relied on a cDNA template that was reverse transcribed from extracted RNA. Profiling relied on immunoSEQ multiplex PCR, and the TCRdb table lists in-frame clones only, not all of them. The sample holds under 250,000 clones; under 75% are singletons and the top ten take more than 1.5%. The CDR3 has 12 residues. In germline, CDR1 is SQVTM, CDR2 ANQGSEA. V lost 4 bases and J lost 3, with 7 bases in between. The rearrangement joins TRBV29-1 to TRBJ1-5, with unresolved D. The sample was CD4+ T cells sorted from blood, taken at week 4, from a patient treated with tofacitinib. The TCR was taken from a human donor with alopecia areata. Here the CDR3 reads CSVGTSNQPQHF. For the CDR3, the DNA is TGCAGCGTTGGGACCTCCAATCAGCCCCAGCATTTT.